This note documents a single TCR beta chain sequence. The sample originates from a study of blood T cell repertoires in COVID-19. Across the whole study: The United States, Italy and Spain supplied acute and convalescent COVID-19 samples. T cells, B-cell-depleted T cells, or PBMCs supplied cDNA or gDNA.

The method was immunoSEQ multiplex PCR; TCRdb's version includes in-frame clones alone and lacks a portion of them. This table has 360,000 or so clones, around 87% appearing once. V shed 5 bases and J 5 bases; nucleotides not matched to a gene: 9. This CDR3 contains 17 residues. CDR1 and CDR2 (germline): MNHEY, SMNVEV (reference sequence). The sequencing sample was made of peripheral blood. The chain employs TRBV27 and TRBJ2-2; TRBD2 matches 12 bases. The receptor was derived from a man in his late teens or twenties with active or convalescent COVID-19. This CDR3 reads CASSPTTSGRETGELFF. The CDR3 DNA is TGTGCCAGCAGTCCAACGACTAGCGGGAGAGAGACCGGGGAGCTGTTTTTT.